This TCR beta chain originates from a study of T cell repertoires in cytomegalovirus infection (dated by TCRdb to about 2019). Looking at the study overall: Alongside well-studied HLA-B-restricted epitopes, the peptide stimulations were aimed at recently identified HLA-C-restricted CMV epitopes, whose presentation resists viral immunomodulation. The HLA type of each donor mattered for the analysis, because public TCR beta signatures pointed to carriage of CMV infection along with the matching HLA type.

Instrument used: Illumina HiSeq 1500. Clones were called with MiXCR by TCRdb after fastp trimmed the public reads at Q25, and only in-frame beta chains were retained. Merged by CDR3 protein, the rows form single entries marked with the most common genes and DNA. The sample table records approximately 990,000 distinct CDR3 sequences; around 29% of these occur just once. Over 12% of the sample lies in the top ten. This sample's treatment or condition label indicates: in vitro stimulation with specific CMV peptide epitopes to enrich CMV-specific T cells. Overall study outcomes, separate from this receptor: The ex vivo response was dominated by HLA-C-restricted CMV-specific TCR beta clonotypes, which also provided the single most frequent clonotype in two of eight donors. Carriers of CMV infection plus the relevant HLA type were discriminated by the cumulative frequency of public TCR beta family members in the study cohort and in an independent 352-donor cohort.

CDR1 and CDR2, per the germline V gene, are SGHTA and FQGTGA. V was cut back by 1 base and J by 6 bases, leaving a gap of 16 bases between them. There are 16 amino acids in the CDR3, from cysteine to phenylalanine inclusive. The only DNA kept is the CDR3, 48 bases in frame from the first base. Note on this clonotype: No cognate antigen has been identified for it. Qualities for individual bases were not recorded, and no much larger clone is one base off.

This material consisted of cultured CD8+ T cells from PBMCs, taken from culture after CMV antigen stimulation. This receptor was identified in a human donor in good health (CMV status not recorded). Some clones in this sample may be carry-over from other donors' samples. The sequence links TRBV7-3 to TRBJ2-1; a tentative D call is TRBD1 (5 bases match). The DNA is TGTGCCAGCAGCTTAAGTCAGGGCCCAGCATCCAATGAGCAGTTCTTC. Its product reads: CASSLSQGPASNEQFF.